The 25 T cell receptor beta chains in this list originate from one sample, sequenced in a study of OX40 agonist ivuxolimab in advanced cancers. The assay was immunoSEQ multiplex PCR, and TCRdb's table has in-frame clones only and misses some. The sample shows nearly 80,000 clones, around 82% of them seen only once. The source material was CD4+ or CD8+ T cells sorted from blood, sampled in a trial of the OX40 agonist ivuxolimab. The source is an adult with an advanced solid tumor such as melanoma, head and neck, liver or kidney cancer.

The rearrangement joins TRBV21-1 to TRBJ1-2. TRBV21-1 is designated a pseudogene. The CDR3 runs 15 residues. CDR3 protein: CASSKVGARDYGYTF. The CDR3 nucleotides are TGTGCCAGCAGCAAAGTAGGCGCCCGAGACTATGGCTACACCTTC.

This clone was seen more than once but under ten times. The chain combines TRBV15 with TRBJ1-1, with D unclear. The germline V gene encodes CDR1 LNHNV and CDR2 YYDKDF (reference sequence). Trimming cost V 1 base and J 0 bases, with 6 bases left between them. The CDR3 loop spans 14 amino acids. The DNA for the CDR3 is TGTGCCACCAGCAGAGCCCTTGTGAACACTGAAGCTTTCTTT. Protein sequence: CATSRALVNTEAFF.

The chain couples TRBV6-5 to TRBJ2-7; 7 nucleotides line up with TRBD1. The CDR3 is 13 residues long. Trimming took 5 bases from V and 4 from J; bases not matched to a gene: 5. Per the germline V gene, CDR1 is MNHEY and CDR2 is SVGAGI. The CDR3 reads CASSGTDHYEQYF. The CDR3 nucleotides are TGTGCCAGCAGTGGGACAGACCATTACGAGCAGTACTTC.

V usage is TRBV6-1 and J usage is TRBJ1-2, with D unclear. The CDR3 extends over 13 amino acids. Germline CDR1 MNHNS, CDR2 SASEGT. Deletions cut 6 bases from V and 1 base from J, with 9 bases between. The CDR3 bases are TGTGCCAGCAGACTCGGGGTTAACTATGGCTACACCTTC. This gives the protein CASRLGVNYGYTF.

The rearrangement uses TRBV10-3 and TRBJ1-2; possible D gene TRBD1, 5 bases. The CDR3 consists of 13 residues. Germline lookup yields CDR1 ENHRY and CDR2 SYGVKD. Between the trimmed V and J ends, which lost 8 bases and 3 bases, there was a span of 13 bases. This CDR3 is CAIRKGQDYGYTF. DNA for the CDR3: TGTGCCATCCGAAAGGGGCAGGACTATGGCTACACCTTC.

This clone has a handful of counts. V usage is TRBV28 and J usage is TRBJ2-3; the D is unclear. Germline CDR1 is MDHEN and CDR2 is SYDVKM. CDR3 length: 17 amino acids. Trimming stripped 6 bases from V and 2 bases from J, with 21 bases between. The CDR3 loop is CASSKASSWSLTDTQYF. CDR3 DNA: TGTGCCAGCAGCAAGGCCTCGAGTTGGTCCCTCACAGATACGCAGTATTTT.

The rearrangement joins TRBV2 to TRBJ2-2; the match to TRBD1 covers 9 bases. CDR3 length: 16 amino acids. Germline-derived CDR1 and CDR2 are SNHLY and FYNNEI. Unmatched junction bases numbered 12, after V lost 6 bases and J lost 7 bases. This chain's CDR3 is CASRTYRDRELGELFF. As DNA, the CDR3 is TGTGCCAGCAGGACCTACCGGGACAGGGAACTCGGGGAGCTGTTTTTT.

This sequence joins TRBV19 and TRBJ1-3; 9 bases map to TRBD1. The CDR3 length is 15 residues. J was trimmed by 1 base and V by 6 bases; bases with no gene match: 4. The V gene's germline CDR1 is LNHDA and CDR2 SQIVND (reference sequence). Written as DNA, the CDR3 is TGTGCCAGTAGCGCTGGGACAGGGTCTGGAAACACCATATATTTT. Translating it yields CASSAGTGSGNTIYF.

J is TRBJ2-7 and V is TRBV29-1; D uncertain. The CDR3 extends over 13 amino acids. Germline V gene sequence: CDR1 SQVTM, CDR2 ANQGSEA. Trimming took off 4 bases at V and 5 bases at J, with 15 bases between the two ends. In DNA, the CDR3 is TGCAGCGTTGCCCCGATGACTGACGACGAGCAGTACTTC. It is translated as CSVAPMTDDEQYF.

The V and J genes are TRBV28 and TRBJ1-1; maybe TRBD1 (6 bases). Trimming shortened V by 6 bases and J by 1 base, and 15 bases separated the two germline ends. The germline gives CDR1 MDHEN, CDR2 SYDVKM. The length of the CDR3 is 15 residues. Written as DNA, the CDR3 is TGTGCCAGCAGCTTCGGGGGGCCGGCGAACACTGAAGCTTTCTTT. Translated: CASSFGGPANTEAFF.

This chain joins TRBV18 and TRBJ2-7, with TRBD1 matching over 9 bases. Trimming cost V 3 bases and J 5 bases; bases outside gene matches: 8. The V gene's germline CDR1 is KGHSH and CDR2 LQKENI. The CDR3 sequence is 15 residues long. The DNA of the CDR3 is TGTGCCAGCTCACCCTCCCGGGACAGGGTCCACGAGCAGTACTTC. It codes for CASSPSRDRVHEQYF.

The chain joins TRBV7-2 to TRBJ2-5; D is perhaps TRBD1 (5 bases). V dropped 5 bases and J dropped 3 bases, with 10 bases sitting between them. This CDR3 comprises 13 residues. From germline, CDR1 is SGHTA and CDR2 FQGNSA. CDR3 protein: CASSPGNEETQYF. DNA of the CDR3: TGTGCCAGCAGCCCAGGGAATGAAGAGACCCAGTACTTC.

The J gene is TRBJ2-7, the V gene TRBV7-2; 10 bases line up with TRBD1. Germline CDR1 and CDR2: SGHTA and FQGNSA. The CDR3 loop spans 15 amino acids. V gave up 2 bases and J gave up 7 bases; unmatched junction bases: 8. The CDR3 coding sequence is TGTGCCAGCAGCTTAAACCCGGGACAGGGGATAGAGCAGTACTTC. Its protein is CASSLNPGQGIEQYF.

CDR3 protein: CASSRIAGSSYEQYF. DNA for the CDR3: TGTGCCAGCAGCCGAATAGCGGGTAGCTCCTACGAGCAGTACTTC. V usage is TRBV11-2 and J usage is TRBJ2-7, with 7 positions matching TRBD2. The CDR3 contains 15 residues. Trimming took 5 bases from V and 0 from J; bases not matched to a gene: 7. Germline CDR1 is SGHAT and CDR2 is FQNNGV. The full variable domain, completed using reference TRBV11-2 and TRBJ2-7, is EAGVAQSPRYKIIEKRQSVAFWCNPISGHATLYWYQQILGQGPKLLIQFQNNGVVDDSQLPKDRFSAERLKGVDSTLKIQPAKLEDSAVYLCASSRIAGSSYEQYFGPGTRLTVT.

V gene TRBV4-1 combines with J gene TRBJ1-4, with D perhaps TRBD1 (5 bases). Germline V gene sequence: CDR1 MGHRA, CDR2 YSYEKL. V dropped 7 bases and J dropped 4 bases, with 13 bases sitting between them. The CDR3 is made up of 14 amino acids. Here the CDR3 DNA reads TGCGCCAGCACTAGACAGTTTTTTAATGAAAAACTGTTTTTT. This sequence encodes CASTRQFFNEKLFF.

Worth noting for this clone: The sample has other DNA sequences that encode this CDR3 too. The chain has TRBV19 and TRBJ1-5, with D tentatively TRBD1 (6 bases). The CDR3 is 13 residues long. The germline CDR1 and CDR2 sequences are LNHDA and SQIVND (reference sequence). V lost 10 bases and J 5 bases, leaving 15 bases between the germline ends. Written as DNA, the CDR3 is TGTGCCACGACCGGGACATCATATCAGCCCCAGCATTTT. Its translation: CATTGTSYQPQHF.

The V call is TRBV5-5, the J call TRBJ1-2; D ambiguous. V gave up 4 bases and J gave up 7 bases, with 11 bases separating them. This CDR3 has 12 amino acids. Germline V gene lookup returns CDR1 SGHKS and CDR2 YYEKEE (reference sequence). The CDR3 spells CASSQVGRGYTF. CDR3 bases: TGTGCCAGCAGCCAAGTCGGTCGTGGCTACACCTTC.

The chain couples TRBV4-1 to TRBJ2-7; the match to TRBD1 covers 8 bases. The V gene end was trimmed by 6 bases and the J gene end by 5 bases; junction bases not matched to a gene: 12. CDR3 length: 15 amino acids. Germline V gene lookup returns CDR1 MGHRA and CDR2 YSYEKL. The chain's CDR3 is CASRLLFGQGDEQYF. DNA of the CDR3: TGCGCCAGCAGGCTGCTCTTTGGACAGGGCGACGAGCAGTACTTC.

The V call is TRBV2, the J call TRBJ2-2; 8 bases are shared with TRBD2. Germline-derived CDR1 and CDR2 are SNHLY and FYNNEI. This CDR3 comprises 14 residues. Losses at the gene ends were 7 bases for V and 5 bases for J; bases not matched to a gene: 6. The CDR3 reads CASTAGVITGELFF. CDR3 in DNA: TGTGCCAGCACAGCGGGAGTTATTACCGGGGAGCTGTTTTTT.

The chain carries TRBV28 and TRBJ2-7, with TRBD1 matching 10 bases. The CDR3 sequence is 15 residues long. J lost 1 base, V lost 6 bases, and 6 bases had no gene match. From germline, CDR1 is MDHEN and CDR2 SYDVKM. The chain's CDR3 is CASSSRDRGSYEQYF. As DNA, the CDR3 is TGTGCCAGCAGCTCACGGGACAGGGGATCCTACGAGCAGTACTTC. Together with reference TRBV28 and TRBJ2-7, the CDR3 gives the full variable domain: DVKVTQSSRYLVKRTGEKVFLECVQDMDHENMFWYRQDPGLGLRLIYFSYDVKMKEKGDIPEGYSVSREKKERFSLILESASTNQTSMYLCASSSRDRGSYEQYFGPGTRLTVT.

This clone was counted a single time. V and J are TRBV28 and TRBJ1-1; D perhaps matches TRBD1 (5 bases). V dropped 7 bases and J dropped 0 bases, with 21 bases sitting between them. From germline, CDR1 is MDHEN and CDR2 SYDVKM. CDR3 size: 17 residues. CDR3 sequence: CASIPSQGLLLNTEAFF. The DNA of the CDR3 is TGTGCCAGCATCCCGTCGCAGGGTTTACTTTTGAACACTGAAGCTTTCTTT.

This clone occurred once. Written as DNA, the CDR3 is TGTGCCTGGAGAGGTGGGGGAGAAGGAGAGCAGTACTTC. This codes for CAWRGGGEGEQYF. The gene calls are TRBV30 and TRBJ2-7; D may match TRBD1 or TRBD2 (5 bases each). The CDR3 is 13 amino acids. CDR1 is GTSNPN, CDR2 SVGIG, per germline (reference sequence). V dropped 3 bases and J dropped 7 bases, with 16 bases sitting between them.

The CDR3 DNA is TGTGCCACCAGCAGAACCACTACCGGCTATGGCTACACCTTC. This sequence encodes CATSRTTTGYGYTF. The chain has TRBV15 and TRBJ1-2; no clear D. The CDR3 loop spans 14 amino acids. Germline V gene lookup returns CDR1 LNHNV and CDR2 YYDKDF (reference sequence). V dropped 2 bases and J dropped 4 bases, with 11 bases sitting between them.

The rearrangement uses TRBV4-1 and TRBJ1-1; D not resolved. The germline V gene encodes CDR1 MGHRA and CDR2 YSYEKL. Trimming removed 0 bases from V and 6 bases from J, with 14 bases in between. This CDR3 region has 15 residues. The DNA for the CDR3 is TGCGCCAGCAGCCAAGATGTGGGGATCTTGGCTGAAGCTTTCTTT. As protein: CASSQDVGILAEAFF.

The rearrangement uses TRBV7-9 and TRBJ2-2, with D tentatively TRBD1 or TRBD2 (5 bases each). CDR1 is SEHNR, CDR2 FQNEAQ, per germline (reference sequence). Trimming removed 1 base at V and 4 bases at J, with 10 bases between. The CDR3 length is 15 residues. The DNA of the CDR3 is TGTGCCAGCAGCTTAGATACCGGGACCACCGGGGAGCTGTTTTTT. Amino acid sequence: CASSLDTGTTGELFF.